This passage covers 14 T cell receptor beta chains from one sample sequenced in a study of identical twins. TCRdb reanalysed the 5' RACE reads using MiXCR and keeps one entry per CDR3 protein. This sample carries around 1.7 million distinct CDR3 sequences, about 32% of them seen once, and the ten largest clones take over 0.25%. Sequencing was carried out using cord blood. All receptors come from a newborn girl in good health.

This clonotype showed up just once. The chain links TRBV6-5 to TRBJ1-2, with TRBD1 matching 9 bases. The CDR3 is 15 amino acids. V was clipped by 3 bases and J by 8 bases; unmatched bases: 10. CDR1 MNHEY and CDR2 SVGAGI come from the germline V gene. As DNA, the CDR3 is TGTGCCAGCAGTTATTCGACAGGGGGTTTGGGCGGCTACACCTTC. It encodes CASSYSTGGLGGYTF.

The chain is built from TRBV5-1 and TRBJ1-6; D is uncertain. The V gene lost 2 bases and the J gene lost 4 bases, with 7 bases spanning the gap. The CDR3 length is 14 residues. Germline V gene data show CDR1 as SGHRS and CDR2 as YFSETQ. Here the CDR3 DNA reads TGCGCCAGCAGCTTAGCCCTATATAATTCACCCCTCCACTTT. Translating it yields CASSLALYNSPLHF.

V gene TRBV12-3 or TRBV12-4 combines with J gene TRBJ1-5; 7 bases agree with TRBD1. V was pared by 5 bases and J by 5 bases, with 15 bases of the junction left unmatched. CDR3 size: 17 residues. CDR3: CASSPKGLTGSHQPQHF. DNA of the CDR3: TGTGCCAGCAGTCCCAAGGGTTTGACAGGGTCCCATCAGCCCCAGCATTTT.

CDR3 bases: TGCGCCAGCAGCTTGGCGTTCATCCTGACACCGACCTACGAGCAGTACTTC. It is translated as CASSLAFILTPTYEQYF. This sequence joins TRBV5-1 and TRBJ2-7; the D is unclear. The V end lost 0 bases, the J end lost 2 bases, and 18 bases lay between the germline ends. Germline CDR1 and CDR2: SGHRS and YFSETQ. CDR3 size: 17 residues.

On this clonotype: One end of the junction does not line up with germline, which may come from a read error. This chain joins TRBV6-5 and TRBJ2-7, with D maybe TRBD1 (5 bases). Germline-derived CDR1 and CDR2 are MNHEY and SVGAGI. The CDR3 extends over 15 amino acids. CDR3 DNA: TGTGCCAGCTCTACAGGACGCTCCAACTCCTACGAGCGGTACTTC. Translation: CASSTGRSNSYERYF.

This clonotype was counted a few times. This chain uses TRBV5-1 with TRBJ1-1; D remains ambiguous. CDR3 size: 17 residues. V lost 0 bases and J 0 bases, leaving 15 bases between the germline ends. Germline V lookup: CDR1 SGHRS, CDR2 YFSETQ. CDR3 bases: TGCGCCAGCAGCTTGGGTGTCAGGACCCTCATGAACACTGAAGCTTTCTTT. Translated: CASSLGVRTLMNTEAFF.

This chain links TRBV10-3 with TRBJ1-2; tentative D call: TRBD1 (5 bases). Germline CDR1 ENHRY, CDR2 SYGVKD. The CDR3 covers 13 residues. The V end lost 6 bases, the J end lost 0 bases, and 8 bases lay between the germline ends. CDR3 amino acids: CAIRQVANYGYTF. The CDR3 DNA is TGTGCCATCAGACAGGTGGCTAACTATGGCTACACCTTC.

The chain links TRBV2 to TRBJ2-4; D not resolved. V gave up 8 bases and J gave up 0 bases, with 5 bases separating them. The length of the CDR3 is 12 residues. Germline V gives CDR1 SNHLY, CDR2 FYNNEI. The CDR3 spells CASQLAKNIQYF. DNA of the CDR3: TGTGCCAGCCAATTAGCCAAAAACATTCAGTACTTC.

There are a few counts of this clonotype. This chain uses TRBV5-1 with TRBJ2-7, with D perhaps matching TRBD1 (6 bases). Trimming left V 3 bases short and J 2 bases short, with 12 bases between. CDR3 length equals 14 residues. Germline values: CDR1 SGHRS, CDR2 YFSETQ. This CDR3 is CASSYRVIPYEQYF. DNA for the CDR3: TGCGCCAGCAGCTACAGGGTTATCCCCTACGAGCAGTACTTC.

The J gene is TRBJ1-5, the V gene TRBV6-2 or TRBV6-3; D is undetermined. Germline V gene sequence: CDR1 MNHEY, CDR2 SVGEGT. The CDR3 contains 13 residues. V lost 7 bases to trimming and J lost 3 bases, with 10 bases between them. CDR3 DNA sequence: TGTGCCAGCAAGTGGGCCGTCAATCAGCCCCAGCATTTT. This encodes CASKWAVNQPQHF.

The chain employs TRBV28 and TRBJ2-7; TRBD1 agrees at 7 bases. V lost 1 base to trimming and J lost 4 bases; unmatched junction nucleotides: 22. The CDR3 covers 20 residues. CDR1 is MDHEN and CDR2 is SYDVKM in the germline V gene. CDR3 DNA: TGTGCCAGCAGTTTATTATTGGTCCGGACAACAGGGGTCCAGGCGTACGAGCAGTACTTC. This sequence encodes CASSLLLVRTTGVQAYEQYF.

The CDR3 is CSVAWTKNSYNEQFF. Written as DNA, the CDR3 is TGCAGCGTTGCCTGGACTAAGAACTCCTACAATGAGCAGTTCTTC. V usage is TRBV29-1 and J usage is TRBJ2-1; D may be TRBD2 (6 bases). CDR1 and CDR2 from the germline V gene are SQVTM and ANQGSEA. The CDR3 is 15 amino acids. The V end lost 4 bases, the J end lost 0 bases, and 13 bases lay between the germline ends.

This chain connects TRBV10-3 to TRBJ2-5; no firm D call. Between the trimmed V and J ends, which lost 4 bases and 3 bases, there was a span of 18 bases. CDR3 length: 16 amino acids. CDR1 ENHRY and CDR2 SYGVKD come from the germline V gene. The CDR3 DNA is TGTGCCATCAGTGGGGCGGCTGGCGGAGCCGAAGAGACCCAGTACTTC. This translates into CAISGAAGGAEETQYF.

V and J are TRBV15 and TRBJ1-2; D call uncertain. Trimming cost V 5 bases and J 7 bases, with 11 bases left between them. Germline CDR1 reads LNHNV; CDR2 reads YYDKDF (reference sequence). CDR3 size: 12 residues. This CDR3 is CATSSPLVGYTF. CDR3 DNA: TGTGCCACCAGCTCCCCCCTTGTTGGCTACACCTTC.